This entry lists 10 T cell receptor beta chains sequenced from one sample in a study of blood T cell repertoires in COVID-19. The data were produced by immunoSEQ multiplex PCR, yet TCRdb's version contains in-frame clones alone and is incomplete. Found here are more than 95,000 clones, roughly 74% of them singletons; the top ten hold around 6%. What was sequenced was peripheral blood. The receptors stem from an older man with COVID-19, enrolled during active disease.

V usage is TRBV7-8 and J usage is TRBJ2-2; no firm D call. Between the trimmed V and J ends, which lost 5 bases and 10 bases, there was a span of 8 bases. The germline V gene has CDR1 SGHVS and CDR2 FQNEAQ. The CDR3 is made up of 11 amino acids. This CDR3 reads CASSQDLELFF. The CDR3 DNA is TGTGCCAGCAGCCAAGACTTGGAGCTGTTTTTT.

The chain joins TRBV7-9 to TRBJ1-2, with a possible D match to TRBD1 (6 bases). The CDR3 runs 14 residues. V shed 1 base and J shed 7 bases, with 13 bases lying between them. CDR1 and CDR2 from the germline V gene are SEHNR and FQNEAQ (reference sequence). This CDR3 reads CASSLDNREGGYTF. Here the CDR3 DNA reads TGTGCCAGCAGCTTAGACAACAGGGAGGGTGGCTACACCTTC.

This chain connects TRBV6-6 to TRBJ2-7; D is perhaps TRBD2 (5 bases). CDR3 length: 12 residues. Between the trimmed V and J ends, which lost 5 bases and 5 bases, there was a span of 10 bases. CDR1 is MNHNY, CDR2 SVGAGI, per germline (reference sequence). The CDR3 DNA sequence: TGTGCCAGCAGTGGGCCCGGGGACGAGCAGTACTTC. Translation: CASSGPGDEQYF.

V is TRBV5-1 and J is TRBJ2-3, with a tentative D call TRBD2 (5 bases). Trimming left V 4 bases short and J 2 bases short, with 8 bases between. This CDR3 contains 13 residues. Germline CDR1 reads SGHRS; CDR2 reads YFSETQ. DNA for the CDR3: TGCGCCAGCAGCCGGGATCCCACAGATACGCAGTATTTT. Translating gives CASSRDPTDTQYF.

This clone was seen once. The CDR3 protein is CASRSFSGTGGNTIYF. The CDR3 coding sequence is TGCGCCAGCAGATCGTTTTCCGGGACAGGTGGAAACACCATATATTTT. The chain is built from TRBV5-1 and TRBJ1-3, with 8 bases matching TRBD1. Germline CDR1 reads SGHRS; CDR2 reads YFSETQ. CDR3 size: 16 residues. The trim removed 5 bases at V and 3 bases at J, leaving 10 bases unmatched.

This clone occurred once. This chain links TRBV29-1 with TRBJ2-3, with D possibly being TRBD2 (6 bases). CDR1 is SQVTM, CDR2 ANQGSEA, per germline. The ends were cut back, 7 bases at V and 6 bases at J, with 20 bases in the middle. The CDR3 has 14 amino acids. The CDR3 DNA follows: TGCAGCGCTAATCCGAGCAGTGGGGGGGATACGCAGTATTTT. Amino acids: CSANPSSGGDTQYF.

The chain employs TRBV7-8 and TRBJ2-7, with a possible D match to TRBD1 (6 bases). Trimming removed 0 bases at V and 2 bases at J, with 11 bases between. The CDR3 is 15 amino acids. Germline V gene lookup returns CDR1 SGHVS and CDR2 FQNEAQ. CDR3 sequence: CASSLAPTGPYEQYF. Here the CDR3 DNA reads TGTGCCAGCAGCTTAGCGCCCACAGGGCCCTACGAGCAGTACTTC.

This clone was counted between two and nine times. This chain joins TRBV6-5 and TRBJ2-2; TRBD2 aligns across 11 bases. V lost 6 bases to trimming and J lost 5 bases; unmatched junction nucleotides: 5. The CDR3 totals 15 residues. Germline V CDR1 and CDR2: MNHEY, SVGAGI. The CDR3 region is CASRPGLAVTGELFF. CDR3 DNA: TGTGCCAGCAGACCGGGACTAGCGGTAACCGGGGAGCTGTTTTTT.

The chain combines TRBV11-2 with TRBJ1-4, with 10 bases aligning to TRBD1. The CDR3 sequence is 14 residues long. V lost 5 bases to trimming and J lost 6 bases; unmatched junction nucleotides: 3. Germline V gene lookup returns CDR1 SGHAT and CDR2 FQNNGV. DNA for the CDR3: TGTGCCAGCAGCAGAGGGACAGGGGATGAAAAACTGTTTTTT. Translation: CASSRGTGDEKLFF.

This clone was recorded once. The chain combines TRBV19 with TRBJ2-1; 10 bases map to TRBD2. The V and J ends lost 4 bases and 0 bases, in that order; junction bases with no gene match: 9. The V gene's germline CDR1 is LNHDA and CDR2 SQIVND (reference sequence). CDR3 size: 18 residues. The CDR3 coding sequence is TGTGCCAGTAGTACCGGACTAGCGGTTCAGAGCTCCTACAATGAGCAGTTCTTC. This sequence encodes CASSTGLAVQSSYNEQFF.